The 29 T cell receptor beta chains presented below share a single source sample, sequenced in a study of early T cells in non-severe SARS-CoV-2 infection. Each CDR3 protein is one row after TCRdb ran MiXCR on the 5' RACE reads. The sample yields 65,000 to 80,000 distinct CDR3 sequences, roughly 13% seen once. The sample comprised whole blood. These TCRs come from an adult who was a healthcare worker with PCR-confirmed SARS-CoV-2 infection or an uninfected control (not recorded which).

This clonotype ranks as medium-sized. The chain joins TRBV28 to TRBJ2-1; 11 nucleotides agree with TRBD2. J lost 7 bases, V lost 5 bases, and 7 bases had no gene match. This CDR3 spans 15 amino acids. CDR1 and CDR2 (germline): MDHEN, SYDVKM. The CDR3 here is CASSTLAGGLNEQFF. For the CDR3, the DNA is TGTGCCAGCAGTACCCTAGCGGGAGGCCTTAATGAGCAGTTCTTC. Complete variable domain (other parts from reference TRBV28 and TRBJ2-1): DVKVTQSSRYLVKRTGEKVFLECVQDMDHENMFWYRQDPGLGLRLIYFSYDVKMKEKGDIPEGYSVSREKKERFSLILESASTNQTSMYLCASSTLAGGLNEQFFGPGTRLTVL.

This clonotype was counted many times. This chain uses TRBV5-1 with TRBJ2-7, with D possibly being TRBD2 (5 bases). Germline CDR1 reads SGHRS; CDR2 reads YFSETQ. V was clipped by 1 base and J by 8 bases, with 19 bases between them. The CDR3 length is 15 residues. CDR3 nucleotides: TGCGCCAGCAGCTTGATTGCCCGGGGATACTCCAAGCAGTACTTC. Translating it yields CASSLIARGYSKQYF. The whole variable domain, remainder taken from reference TRBV5-1 and TRBJ2-7, is KAGVTQTPRYLIKTRGQQVTLSCSPISGHRSVSWYQQTPGQGLQFLFEYFSETQRNKGNFPGRFSGRQFSNSRSEMNVSTLELGDSALYLCASSLIARGYSKQYFGPGTRLTVT.

This clonotype was seen a few times. The chain uses TRBV20-1 and TRBJ2-3; D possibly corresponds to TRBD2 (6 bases). This CDR3 has 14 residues. Germline V CDR1 and CDR2: DFQATT, SNEGSKA (reference sequence). The V end was cut by 4 bases, the J end by 2 bases, with 13 bases between. The CDR3 reads CSAKEGGNTDTQYF. The CDR3 DNA follows: TGCAGTGCTAAAGAAGGCGGGAACACAGATACGCAGTATTTT.

This clonotype has only a few counts. The gene calls are TRBV29-1 and TRBJ2-7; D gene uncertain. CDR1 and CDR2 from the germline V gene are SQVTM and ANQGSEA. There are 13 residues in the CDR3. Between the trimmed V and J ends, which lost 0 bases and 2 bases, there was a span of 8 bases. In DNA form, the CDR3 reads TGCAGCGTTGAAGAAGGGCAGGCCTACGAGCAGTACTTC. It codes for CSVEEGQAYEQYF.

This sequence joins TRBV28 and TRBJ2-3; TRBD2 agrees at 10 bases. V was clipped by 6 bases and J by 0 bases; unmatched bases: 3. This CDR3 is 15 amino acids long. Germline CDR1 reads MDHEN; CDR2 reads SYDVKM. The CDR3 spells CASSRGLASTDTQYF. The CDR3 nucleotides are TGTGCCAGCAGCCGGGGACTAGCGAGCACAGATACGCAGTATTTT.

This clonotype occurred many times. This sequence joins TRBV3-1 and TRBJ2-7, with a possible D match to TRBD2 (6 bases). Germline V gene sequence: CDR1 LGHDT, CDR2 YNNKEL (reference sequence). The CDR3 consists of 13 residues. Trimming removed 4 bases at V and 2 bases at J, with 9 bases between. CDR3 amino acids: CASSLAETYEQYF. The CDR3 region has the DNA TGTGCCAGCAGCCTAGCGGAGACCTACGAGCAGTACTTC.

This chain joins TRBV11-2 and TRBJ2-2; 8 bases are shared with TRBD1. Germline V gene data show CDR1 as SGHAT and CDR2 as FQNNGV. Losses at the gene ends were 4 bases for V and 0 bases for J; bases not matched to a gene: 7. The CDR3 has 17 amino acids. This chain's CDR3 is CASSSRRTGPNTGELFF. CDR3 nucleotides: TGTGCCAGCAGCTCTAGGCGGACAGGGCCGAACACCGGGGAGCTGTTTTTT.

This clonotype was seen a handful of times. The chain links TRBV15 to TRBJ2-4, with TRBD2 matching 11 bases. The CDR3 totals 17 residues. The germline gives CDR1 LNHNV, CDR2 YYDKDF (reference sequence). V lost 0 bases, J lost 4 bases, and 5 bases stayed unmatched. The CDR3 loop reads CATSREGPSGGKNIQYF. For the CDR3, the DNA is TGTGCCACCAGCAGAGAAGGGCCTAGCGGGGGGAAAAACATTCAGTACTTC.

This clonotype was detected ten times or more. The chain links TRBV4-2 to TRBJ1-1; D is ambiguous. The V and J ends lost 4 bases and 1 base respectively, with 13 bases between them. CDR1 is LGHNA and CDR2 is YNFKEQ in the germline V gene. The length of the CDR3 is 15 residues. The DNA of the CDR3 is TGTGCCAGCAGCCCCAGCTGGCGGCAGAACACTGAAGCTTTCTTT. Translating it yields CASSPSWRQNTEAFF.

This clonotype has at least ten counts. V and J are TRBV3-1 and TRBJ2-2; D not resolved. V lost 8 bases, J lost 2 bases, and 12 bases lay in between. The V gene's germline CDR1 is LGHDT and CDR2 YNNKEL (reference sequence). The CDR3 has 14 amino acids. CDR3 residues: CASGRLLNTGELFF. The DNA for the CDR3 is TGTGCCAGCGGTCGATTACTTAACACCGGGGAGCTGTTTTTT. Filled out from reference TRBV3-1 and TRBJ2-2, the complete variable domain reads DTAVSQTPKYLVTQMGNDKSIKCEQNLGHDTMYWYKQDSKKFLKIMFSYNNKELIINETVPNRFSPKSPDKAHLNLHINSLELGDSAVYFCASGRLLNTGELFFGEGSRLTVL.

This clonotype was detected many times. The J gene is TRBJ2-7, the V gene TRBV5-1, with TRBD2 as a possible D gene (5 bases). Germline V gene data show CDR1 as SGHRS and CDR2 as YFSETQ. Trimming cost V 0 bases and J 3 bases, with 13 bases left between them. The CDR3 is 15 residues long. CDR3 sequence: CASSLAHGMHYEQYF. The DNA of the CDR3 is TGCGCCAGCAGCTTGGCCCACGGGATGCACTACGAGCAGTACTTC.

The sample holds a few counts of this clonotype. The chain joins TRBV28 to TRBJ2-7, with 8 bases aligning to TRBD2. Trimming cost V 3 bases and J 5 bases; bases outside gene matches: 3. The CDR3 totals 13 residues. Germline values: CDR1 MDHEN, CDR2 SYDVKM. In DNA form, the CDR3 reads TGTGCCAGCAGTTTCAGAGCGGGAGACGAGCAGTACTTC. Residues: CASSFRAGDEQYF.

The chain carries TRBV3-1 and TRBJ1-5; D not certain. V gave up 1 base and J gave up 3 bases, with 7 bases separating them. CDR3 length: 14 amino acids. Germline CDR1 reads LGHDT; CDR2 reads YNNKEL (reference sequence). The CDR3 here is CASSQVFTNQPQHF. CDR3 nucleotides: TGTGCCAGCAGCCAAGTCTTCACCAATCAGCCCCAGCATTTT.

Many counts were recorded for this clonotype. The V gene is TRBV7-2, the J gene TRBJ2-1; 8 nucleotides line up with TRBD2. Germline V lookup: CDR1 SGHTA, CDR2 FQGNSA. The CDR3 extends over 16 amino acids. V trimming: 3 bases; J trimming: 2 bases; junction bases outside the gene matches: 6. DNA of the CDR3: TGTGCCAGCAGCTTGTTCGGGAGGGCACCCTACAATGAGCAGTTCTTC. It codes for CASSLFGRAPYNEQFF.

This clonotype was counted only a few times. V usage is TRBV9 and J usage is TRBJ2-2; D may be TRBD1 (6 bases). The CDR3 has 16 amino acids. V shed 0 bases and J shed 0 bases, with 9 bases lying between them. Germline V lookup: CDR1 SGDLS, CDR2 YYNGEE. CDR3 in amino acids: CASSVGTGPNTGELFF. CDR3 DNA: TGTGCCAGCAGCGTAGGAACAGGGCCGAACACCGGGGAGCTGTTTTTT.

This clonotype was recorded once. This chain connects TRBV5-5 to TRBJ1-1; D may be TRBD1 (6 bases). Trimming removed 3 bases from V and 4 bases from J, with 13 bases in between. Germline V CDR1 and CDR2: SGHKS, YYEKEE (reference sequence). This CDR3 region has 14 residues. The CDR3 protein is CASSYREGSTEAFF. In DNA, the CDR3 is TGTGCCAGCAGCTACAGGGAGGGAAGCACTGAAGCTTTCTTT.

This clonotype occurred a few times. This rearrangement joins TRBV15 to TRBJ2-1; TRBD1 is a possible D gene (5 bases). V lost 5 bases and J lost 8, with 13 bases in between. There are 13 residues in the CDR3. The germline CDR1 and CDR2 sequences are LNHNV and YYDKDF (reference sequence). The DNA of the CDR3 is TGTGCCACCAGCCTCTGGGGCGGCGATGAGCAGTTCTTC. Its protein product is CATSLWGGDEQFF.

This rearrangement joins TRBV11-2 to TRBJ2-1, with D uncertain. V was trimmed by 1 base and J by 10 bases, leaving 5 bases between them. This CDR3 has 11 residues. Germline V gives CDR1 SGHAT, CDR2 FQNNGV. CDR3 sequence reads: CASSLGPEQFF. The CDR3 DNA reads TGTGCCAGCAGCTTAGGTCCAGAGCAGTTCTTC.

This clonotype was observed a few times. This chain links TRBV4-3 with TRBJ2-1, with TRBD2 identical over 12 bases. The length of the CDR3 is 16 residues. Trimming cost V 1 base and J 8 bases; bases outside gene matches: 6. The germline CDR1 and CDR2 sequences are LGHNA and YSLEER. CDR3: CASSQVLAGGVDEQFF. CDR3 nucleotide sequence: TGCGCCAGCAGCCAAGTCCTAGCGGGAGGGGTAGATGAGCAGTTCTTC.

In its sample, this clonotype was seen many times. The gene calls are TRBV11-2 and TRBJ2-7; 7 positions agree with TRBD1. The CDR3 extends over 14 amino acids. Unmatched junction bases numbered 8, after V lost 3 bases and J lost 6 bases. Germline CDR1 is SGHAT and CDR2 is FQNNGV. CDR3 nucleotides: TGTGCCAGCAGCTTCGGGACAGCCCTTTCCGAGCAGTACTTC. Translating it yields CASSFGTALSEQYF.

The table lists this clonotype with many counts. V is TRBV27 and J is TRBJ1-6; D gene unclear. This CDR3 is 14 amino acids long. Germline V CDR1 and CDR2: MNHEY, SMNVEV (reference sequence). Between the trimmed V and J ends, which lost 5 bases and 7 bases, there was a span of 12 bases. The CDR3 region is CASSQRSLNSPLHF. The CDR3 DNA reads TGTGCCAGCAGTCAGCGAAGTCTAAATTCACCCCTCCACTTT.

The rearrangement joins TRBV5-1 to TRBJ2-3; 8 bases align to TRBD2. This CDR3 has 14 residues. J was trimmed by 4 bases and V by 0 bases; bases with no gene match: 1. Germline assignment: CDR1 SGHRS and CDR2 YFSETQ. The CDR3 DNA follows: TGCGCCAGCAGCTTGGGCGGGAGGTCAGATACGCAGTATTTT. It specifies CASSLGGRSDTQYF.

This clonotype was recorded many times. The chain couples TRBV19 to TRBJ2-7; 13 bases align to TRBD2. There are 15 residues in the CDR3. Trimming at V came to 5 bases and at J to 6 bases, leaving 7 bases not matched to a gene. Germline values: CDR1 LNHDA, CDR2 SQIVND (reference sequence). The CDR3 sequence is CASSPGLAGASEQYF. DNA of the CDR3: TGTGCCAGTAGTCCAGGACTAGCGGGAGCTAGCGAGCAGTACTTC.

The chain carries TRBV6-6 and TRBJ2-1; tentatively, D is TRBD2 (5 bases). Trimming took off 6 bases at V and 1 base at J, with 10 bases between the two ends. Germline V gives CDR1 MNHNY, CDR2 SVGAGI (reference sequence). The CDR3 is 14 amino acids. CDR3 bases: TGTGCCAGCAGCCGGACTCCATCCTACAATGAGCAGTTCTTC. It translates to CASSRTPSYNEQFF.

This clonotype was counted many times. The gene calls are TRBV12-3 or TRBV12-4 and TRBJ2-3; 7 bases match TRBD2. V shed 5 bases and J 1 base; nucleotides not matched to a gene: 3. This CDR3 is built from 14 residues. Here the CDR3 reads CASSLGGGTDTQYF. CDR3 in DNA: TGTGCCAGCAGTCTTGGGGGGGGCACAGATACGCAGTATTTT.

The chain is built from TRBV6-5 and TRBJ2-6; D is unresolved. Germline V lookup: CDR1 MNHEY, CDR2 SVGAGI. The V end lost 6 bases, the J end lost 1 base, and 4 bases lay between the germline ends. The CDR3 loop spans 13 amino acids. The CDR3 bases are TGTGCCAGCAGGGTATCTGGGGCCAACGTCCTGACTTTC. This codes for CASRVSGANVLTF.

This clonotype was seen more than once but under ten times. The chain has TRBV7-8 and TRBJ2-4; tentatively, D is TRBD1 (5 bases). The CDR3 length is 14 residues. Germline CDR1 is SGHVS and CDR2 is FQNEAQ. Trimming pared 1 base from V and 3 bases from J, leaving 7 bases between. The CDR3 bases are TGTGCCAGCAGCTTAGTTAGGGGCAAAAACATTCAGTACTTC. Encoded protein: CASSLVRGKNIQYF.

The CDR3 DNA follows: TGTGCCAGCAGCTTAGGGGGGTTCTACAATGAGCAGTTCTTC. Protein: CASSLGGFYNEQFF. The V call is TRBV13, the J call TRBJ2-1; D gene ambiguous. The CDR3 contains 14 residues. Per germline, CDR1 PRHDT and CDR2 FYEKMQ (reference sequence). Trimming removed 0 bases at V and 3 bases at J, with 6 bases between.

This clonotype came up many times. The chain recombines TRBV11-2 with TRBJ2-1, with D perhaps TRBD1 or TRBD2 (6 bases each). The CDR3 is 14 residues long. Trimming shortened V by 5 bases and J by 8 bases, and 16 bases separated the two germline ends. Germline V gives CDR1 SGHAT, CDR2 FQNNGV. The CDR3 loop is CASSHPRRGDEQFF. The CDR3 DNA follows: TGTGCCAGCAGCCACCCGCGTAGGGGGGATGAGCAGTTCTTC.